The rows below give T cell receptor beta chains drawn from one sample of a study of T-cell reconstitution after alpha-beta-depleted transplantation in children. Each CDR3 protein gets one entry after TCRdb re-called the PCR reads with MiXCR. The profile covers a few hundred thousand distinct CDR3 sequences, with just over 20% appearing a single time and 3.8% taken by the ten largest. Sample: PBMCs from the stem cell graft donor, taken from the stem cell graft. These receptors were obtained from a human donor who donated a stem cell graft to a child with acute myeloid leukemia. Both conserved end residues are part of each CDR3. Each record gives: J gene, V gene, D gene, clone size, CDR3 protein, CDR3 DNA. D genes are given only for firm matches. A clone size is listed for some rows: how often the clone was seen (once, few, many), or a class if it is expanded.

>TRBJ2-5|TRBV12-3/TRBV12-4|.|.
CASGAVGKHQETQYF
TGTGCCAGCGGGGCCGTGGGGAAGCACCAAGAGACCCAGTACTTC
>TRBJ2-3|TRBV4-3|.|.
CASSLRGGDTQYF
TGCGCCAGCAGCCTTAGGGGGGGGGATACGCAGTATTTT
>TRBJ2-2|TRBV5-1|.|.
CASSRRERYTGELFF
TGCGCCAGCAGTCGTCGGGAGAGGTACACCGGGGAGCTGTTTTTT
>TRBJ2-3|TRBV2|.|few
CASSVRGPSTDTQYF
TGTGCCAGCAGTGTGCGGGGCCCTAGCACAGATACGCAGTATTTT
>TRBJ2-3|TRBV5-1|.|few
CASSLEKGTQDTQYF
TGCGCCAGCAGCTTGGAAAAGGGCACACAAGATACGCAGTATTTT
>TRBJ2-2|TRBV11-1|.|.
CASSLAVTRSSDRSTGELFF
TGTGCCAGCAGCTTAGCAGTTACGCGGTCTAGCGATAGGAGCACCGGGGAGCTGTTTTTT
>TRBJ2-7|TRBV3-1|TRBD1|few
CASSQDRDRISYEQYF
TGTGCCAGCAGCCAAGATCGGGACAGGATCTCCTACGAGCAGTACTTC
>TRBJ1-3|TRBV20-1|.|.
CSASGTTASSGNTIYF
TGCAGTGCCTCCGGGACAACCGCCTCATCTGGAAACACCATATATTTT
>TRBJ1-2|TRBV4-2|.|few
CASSQERGGGYTF
TGTGCCAGCAGCCAAGAGAGGGGCGGTGGCTACACCTTC
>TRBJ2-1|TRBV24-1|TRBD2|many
CATSDPSSGGGFNEQFF
TGTGCCACCAGTGATCCCTCGAGCGGGGGAGGCTTCAATGAGCAGTTCTTC
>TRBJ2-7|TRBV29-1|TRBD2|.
CSIAGTSGSGYEQYF
TGCAGTATTGCCGGGACTAGCGGGAGTGGCTACGAGCAGTACTTC
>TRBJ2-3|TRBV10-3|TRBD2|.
CAIPTSGRGVTDTQYF
TGTGCCATCCCGACTAGCGGGAGGGGGGTCACAGATACGCAGTATTTT
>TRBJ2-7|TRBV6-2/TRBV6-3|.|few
CASTQQIASYEQYF
TGTGCCAGCACCCAGCAGATCGCGTCCTACGAGCAGTACTTC
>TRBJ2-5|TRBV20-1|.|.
CSSGKETQYF
TGCAGTTCAGGGAAAGAGACCCAGTACTTC
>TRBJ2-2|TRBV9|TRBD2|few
CASSVAPSGSNTGELFF
TGTGCCAGCAGCGTAGCCCCTAGCGGATCGAACACCGGGGAGCTGTTTTTT
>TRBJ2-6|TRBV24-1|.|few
CATSDPIQGSGANVLTF
TGTGCCACCAGTGATCCGATACAGGGCTCTGGGGCCAACGTCCTGACTTTC
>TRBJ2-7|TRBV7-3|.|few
CASSLGDPTTGEQYF
TGTGCCAGCAGCTTAGGAGACCCCACTACGGGCGAGCAGTACTTC
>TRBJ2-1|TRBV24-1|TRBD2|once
CATSDTLLAGVKGGEQFF
TGTGCCACCAGTGACACACTGCTAGCGGGAGTTAAGGGAGGTGAGCAGTTCTTC
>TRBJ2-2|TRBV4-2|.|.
CASSQERVLAGELFF
TGTGCCAGCAGCCAAGAAAGGGTTTTGGCCGGGGAGCTGTTTTTT
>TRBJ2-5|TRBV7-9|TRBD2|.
CASSLFVAGGQETQYF
TGTGCCAGCAGCTTATTTGTAGCGGGAGGCCAAGAGACCCAGTACTTC
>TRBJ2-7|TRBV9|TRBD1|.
CASSVAQGDGHEQYF
TGTGCCAGCAGCGTAGCGCAGGGGGACGGCCACGAGCAGTACTTC
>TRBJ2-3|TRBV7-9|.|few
CASSAIQGGDTQYF
TGTGCCAGCAGCGCAATACAGGGAGGGGATACGCAGTATTTT
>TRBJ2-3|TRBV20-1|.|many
CSARLGGPDTQYF
TGCAGTGCTAGGCTCGGAGGTCCTGATACGCAGTATTTT
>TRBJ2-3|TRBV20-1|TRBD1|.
CSAWRQGSDTQYF
TGCAGTGCTTGGAGACAGGGGTCAGATACGCAGTATTTT
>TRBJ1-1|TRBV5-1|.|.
CASSLASPGNTEAFF
TGCGCCAGCAGCTTGGCCAGCCCAGGGAACACTGAAGCTTTCTTT
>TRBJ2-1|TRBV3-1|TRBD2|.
CASSPNGLADYNEQFF
TGTGCCAGCAGCCCTAATGGACTAGCGGACTACAATGAGCAGTTCTTC
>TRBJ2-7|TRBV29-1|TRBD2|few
CSVEGSGTYEQYF
TGCAGCGTTGAGGGTAGCGGGACCTACGAGCAGTACTTC
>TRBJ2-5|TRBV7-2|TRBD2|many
CASSLRASGIQETQYF
TGTGCCAGCAGCTTACGTGCTAGCGGGATCCAAGAGACCCAGTACTTC
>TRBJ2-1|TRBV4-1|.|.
CASSQDQTPYNEQFF
TGCGCCAGCAGCCAAGACCAAACCCCATACAATGAGCAGTTCTTC
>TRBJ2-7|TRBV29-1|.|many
CSVDITGDAYEQYF
TGCAGCGTTGATATTACGGGGGACGCCTACGAGCAGTACTTC
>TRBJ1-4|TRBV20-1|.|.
CSASPGVTNEKLFF
TGCAGTGCTTCACCGGGGGTAACTAATGAAAAACTGTTTTTT
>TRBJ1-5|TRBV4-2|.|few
CASSGLSGYRAGNQPQHF
TGTGCCAGCAGCGGACTAAGTGGGTACAGGGCTGGCAATCAGCCCCAGCATTTT
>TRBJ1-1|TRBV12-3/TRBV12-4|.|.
CASTDKQGKEDTEAFF
TGTGCCAGCACCGATAAACAGGGTAAGGAGGACACTGAAGCTTTCTTT
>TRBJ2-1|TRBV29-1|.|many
CSVTGTDIYNEQFF
TGCAGCGTAACCGGGACGGATATATACAATGAGCAGTTCTTC